This T cell receptor beta chain was profiled in a study of blood T cell repertoires in COVID-19. TCRdb's table, derived via immunoSEQ multiplex PCR, lists solely in-frame clones and lacks some. The sample consists of 200,000 to 250,000 clones, 82% of them appearing once. This CDR3 comprises 15 residues. CDR1 SEHNR and CDR2 FQNEAQ come from the germline V gene (reference sequence). As to this clone: At one end, the junction sequence differs from germline, possibly due to a read error.

Sequencing input: PBMCs or T cells enriched from blood (not recorded which). The receptor was derived from a woman aged 55-69 years who had recovered from COVID-19. V usage is TRBV7-9 and J usage is TRBJ2-5, with 10 bases lining up with TRBD2. The CDR3 DNA is TGTGCCAGCAGCTTGGATGTAGCGGGGGGTCACGGGGTGAACTTC. Protein product: CASSLDVAGGHGVNF.